This T cell receptor (beta chain) stems from a study of T cells in Graves' hyperthyroidism and ophthalmopathy. This clonotype was seen repeatedly, ten times or more. RNA transcripts provided the source from which TCR beta CDR3 regions were amplified. When the TCR CDR3 underwent first-round RT-PCR, the HTBI primer set was used. From the multiplex PCR reads, TCRdb called clonotypes with MiXCR, one entry per CDR3 protein. Among 270,000 or so distinct CDR3 sequences listed, approximately 14% were seen once. The CDR3 totals 14 residues. CDR1 is SGHTA, CDR2 FQGTGA, per germline. Trimming took off 3 bases at V and 0 bases at J, with 7 bases between the two ends.

Sequenced sample: blood. This chain links TRBV7-3 with TRBJ2-3; the D gene is possibly TRBD1 (6 bases). The TCR comes from a woman in her forties or fifties with Graves' hyperthyroidism that later progressed to Graves' ophthalmopathy. The DNA of the CDR3 is TGTGCCAGCAGCTTTGGACAGAGCACAGATACGCAGTATTTT. This encodes CASSFGQSTDTQYF.